Listed below are T cell receptor beta chains from one sample, sequenced in a study of control samples from healthy donors and cancer patients. Using immunoSEQ multiplex PCR, the repertoire was profiled, and TCRdb retains in-frame clones only, with some absent. In the table there are about 410,000 clones, more than 80% of which are singletons. Material: PBMCs. The origin of the receptors is a man in his forties with head and neck cancer. The CDR3 runs from the conserved cysteine through the conserved F or W. The D gene is left open where the match is weak. Not all rows give a size; the values are once, few, many and, for expanded clones, a class.

>TRBJ2-1|TRBV28|-|-
CASSLGDSYNEQFF
TGTGCCAGCAGTTTGGGGGACTCCTACAATGAGCAGTTCTTC
>TRBJ1-2|TRBV6-5|-|-
CASTLDRKVYGYTF
TGTGCCAGCACCCTAGACAGGAAGGTCTATGGCTACACCTTC
>TRBJ1-2|TRBV29-1|-|-
CSVGSGNGYTF
TGCAGCGTTGGCTCAGGGAACGGCTACACCTTC
>TRBJ2-6|TRBV28|-|-
CASRPPGHSGANVLTF
TGTGCCAGCAGACCCCCGGGACATTCTGGGGCCAACGTCCTGACTTTC
>TRBJ2-7|TRBV12-3/TRBV12-4|TRBD2|once
CASRGLATYEQYF
TGTGCCAGCAGAGGACTAGCGACATACGAGCAGTACTTC
>TRBJ1-5|TRBV5-6|-|-
CASSVNSNQPQHF
TGTGCCAGCAGCGTAAATAGCAATCAGCCCCAGCATTTT
>TRBJ2-7|TRBV7-3|TRBD2|-
CASSPREGYEQYF
TGTGCCAGCAGCCCCCGGGAGGGGTACGAGCAGTACTTC
>TRBJ2-3|TRBV7-2|TRBD2|-
CASSLEVAGSTDTQYF
TGTGCCAGCAGCTTAGAGGTAGCGGGGTCCACAGATACGCAGTATTTT
>TRBJ2-2|TRBV28|-|-
CASSLTGDPIVGELFF
TGTGCCAGCAGTTTAACAGGAGATCCGATCGTCGGGGAGCTGTTTTTT
>TRBJ2-3|TRBV29-1|TRBD2|once
CSVEGEGRRTQYF
TGCAGCGTTGAGGGGGAGGGCCGGCGTACGCAGTATTTT
>TRBJ1-4|TRBV6-2/TRBV6-3|-|-
CASSYVTINEKLFF
TGTGCCAGCAGTTACGTTACCATCAATGAAAAACTGTTTTTT
>TRBJ1-1|TRBV27|TRBD1|-
CASRTGIKSEAFF
TGTGCCAGCAGGACAGGGATTAAGTCTGAAGCTTTCTTT
>TRBJ1-2|TRBV28|TRBD1|-
CASMVRQGIYGYTF
TGTGCCAGCATGGTGAGACAGGGTATTTATGGCTACACCTTC
>TRBJ1-2|TRBV27|-|-
CASSPRGKNGYTF
TGTGCCAGCAGTCCCAGGGGAAAAAATGGCTACACCTTC
>TRBJ1-5|TRBV7-2|-|-
CASSLIGGPPSNQPQHF
TGTGCCAGCAGCTTGATTGGGGGGCCTCCGAGCAATCAGCCCCAGCATTTT
>TRBJ2-1|TRBV6-5|TRBD1|-
CASSVDRGLNEQFF
TGTGCCAGCAGCGTGGACAGGGGGCTGAATGAGCAGTTCTTC
>TRBJ1-1|TRBV28|TRBD1|-
CASRDRALGMNTEAFF
TGTGCCAGCAGGGACAGGGCCCTAGGCATGAACACTGAAGCTTTCTTT
>TRBJ1-4|TRBV27|TRBD1|-
CASSRYFDREKLFF
TGTGCCAGCAGTCGCTACTTTGACAGGGAGAAACTGTTTTTT
>TRBJ2-7|TRBV7-6|TRBD1|-
CASSPRDRVTYEQYF
TGTGCCAGCTCGCCTCGGGACAGGGTGACCTACGAGCAGTACTTC
>TRBJ2-5|TRBV24-1|TRBD2|once
CATSETGLHFQETQYF
TGTGCCACCAGTGAGACGGGACTACACTTCCAAGAGACCCAGTACTTC
>TRBJ1-3|TRBV9|-|-
CASSVVGGSGNTIYF
TGTGCCAGCAGCGTAGTTGGGGGCTCTGGAAACACCATATATTTT
>TRBJ2-3|TRBV13|-|-
CASSPRGPGATSTDTQYF
TGTGCCAGCAGCCCTAGGGGGCCGGGGGCGACTAGCACAGATACGCAGTATTTT
>TRBJ2-5|TRBV7-3|-|once
CASSQVGSQETQYF
TGTGCCAGCAGCCAAGTAGGGAGCCAAGAGACCCAGTACTTC
>TRBJ2-7|TRBV30|-|-
CAWSVGRYEQYF
TGTGCCTGGAGTGTAGGCCGATACGAGCAGTACTTC
>TRBJ1-2|TRBV5-1|-|-
CASSLGGYGGLGGYTF
TGCGCCAGCAGCTTGGGAGGCTATGGGGGGCTTGGTGGCTACACCTTC
>TRBJ1-5|TRBV5-5|-|-
CASSLGNGQPQHF
TGTGCCAGCAGCTTGGGTAACGGCCAGCCCCAGCATTTT
>TRBJ2-7|TRBV6-2/TRBV6-3|-|-
CASSYGTNTYEQYF
TGTGCCAGCAGTTACGGCACGAATACCTACGAGCAGTACTTC
>TRBJ2-5|TRBV11-2|TRBD2|few
CASSFGKGLAGVETQYF
TGTGCCAGCAGCTTTGGCAAGGGACTAGCGGGAGTAGAGACCCAGTACTTC
>TRBJ2-3|TRBV11-1|TRBD1|-
CASSLVGQGRPDTQYF
TGTGCCAGCAGCTTAGTGGGACAGGGGAGACCAGATACGCAGTATTTT
>TRBJ2-5|TRBV27|-|-
CASSIDRGQETQYF
TGTGCCAGCAGTATTGACAGAGGCCAAGAGACCCAGTACTTC
>TRBJ1-5|TRBV6-5|-|-
CASSATSYQPQHF
TGTGCCAGCAGCGCTACTTCGTATCAGCCCCAGCATTTT
>TRBJ1-4|TRBV28|-|once
CASSLREKLFF
TGTGCCAGCAGTTTGCGTGAAAAACTGTTTTTT
>TRBJ2-7|TRBV19|-|-
CASSGQASSYEQYF
TGTGCCAGTAGTGGGCAGGCAAGCTCCTACGAGCAGTACTTC
>TRBJ1-1|TRBV7-9|-|-
CASSLPDNTEAFF
TGTGCCAGCAGCTTGCCAGACAACACTGAAGCTTTCTTT
>TRBJ1-2|TRBV27|TRBD1|-
CASSSTGPYGYTF
TGTGCCAGCAGTTCGACAGGGCCCTATGGCTACACCTTC
>TRBJ1-2|TRBV5-1|TRBD1|-
CASSPGTDKADGYTF
TGCGCCAGCAGCCCCGGGACAGATAAAGCGGATGGCTACACCTTC
>TRBJ1-5|TRBV11-2|-|-
CASSFGTAYSNQPQHF
TGTGCCAGCAGCTTCGGGACGGCTTATAGCAATCAGCCCCAGCATTTT
>TRBJ2-1|TRBV12-3/TRBV12-4|TRBD2|-
CASSPTSGEQFF
TGTGCCAGCAGTCCGACTAGCGGTGAGCAGTTCTTC
>TRBJ1-5|TRBV7-6|-|-
CASSLAASGASNQPQHF
TGTGCCAGCAGCTTAGCGGCGTCAGGGGCGAGCAATCAGCCCCAGCATTTT
>TRBJ1-1|TRBV14|TRBD1|-
CASSQDITGGRRTEAFF
TGTGCCAGCAGCCAAGATATTACAGGGGGGCGACGGACTGAAGCTTTCTTT
>TRBJ1-5|TRBV6-5|-|-
CASRTGTGNQPQHF
TGTGCCAGCAGAACAGGGACGGGCAATCAGCCCCAGCATTTT
>TRBJ2-3|TRBV5-6|-|-
CASNPGAGEDTQYF
TGTGCCAGCAACCCCGGGGCCGGGGAGGATACGCAGTATTTT
>TRBJ2-1|TRBV4-1|TRBD2|-
CASSQDVAGGYNEQFF
TGCGCCAGCAGCCAAGATGTAGCGGGAGGGTACAATGAGCAGTTCTTC
>TRBJ2-7|TRBV29-1|-|-
CSAAVGLYEQYF
TGCAGCGCCGCCGTGGGGCTCTACGAGCAGTACTTC
>TRBJ2-5|TRBV7-3|TRBD1|-
CASSHATGVQETQYF
TGTGCCAGCAGCCACGCCACAGGGGTACAAGAGACCCAGTACTTC
>TRBJ2-7|TRBV28|-|-
CASSLSTSIYEQYF
TGTGCCAGCAGTTTATCGACCTCAATCTACGAGCAGTACTTC
>TRBJ1-5|TRBV19|-|-
CASNDRSYSNQPQHF
TGTGCCAGTAATGACCGTAGCTATAGCAATCAGCCCCAGCATTTT
>TRBJ1-6|TRBV27|-|-
CASSFRQTYNSPLHF
TGTGCCAGCAGTTTCCGGCAGACCTATAATTCACCCCTCCACTTT
>TRBJ2-7|TRBV6-5|-|-
CASSGTVTSYEQYF
TGTGCCAGCAGCGGGACGGTGACATCCTACGAGCAGTACTTC
>TRBJ2-1|TRBV5-1|-|-
CASSLEGNSYNEQFF
TGCGCCAGCAGCTTGGAGGGGAACTCCTACAATGAGCAGTTCTTC
>TRBJ2-4|TRBV5-6|-|-
CASSMNGGAKNIQYF
TGTGCCAGCAGCATGAACGGCGGAGCCAAAAACATTCAGTACTTC
>TRBJ1-6|TRBV27|-|-
CASSLSAGGSYNSPLHF
TGTGCCAGCAGTTTATCGGCGGGGGGCTCCTATAATTCACCCCTCCACTTT
>TRBJ2-7|TRBV5-8|-|-
CASSRGLVTYEQYF
TGTGCCAGCAGCAGGGGACTCGTGACCTACGAGCAGTACTTC